The following is a TCR beta chain sequence with its context. Since a much larger clone is just one base distant, this may be a read error. The sample is drawn from a study of T cells in Graves' hyperthyroidism and ophthalmopathy. From RNA transcripts, TCR beta CDR3 regions were amplified. RT-PCR in the first round (using the HTBI primer set) targeted the TCR CDR3. MiXCR was run by TCRdb on the multiplex PCR reads, yielding one entry per CDR3 protein. Of 350,000 or so distinct CDR3 sequences detected, about 20% appear once; the ten largest clones hold under 55%. CDR1 and CDR2 from the germline V gene are GTSNPN and SVGIG (reference sequence). The CDR3 contains 13 residues. The ends lost 2 bases at V and 5 bases at J; junction bases unmatched: 6.

V usage is TRBV30 and J usage is TRBJ2-7; 7 bases align to TRBD2. The sample comprised blood. The sequence was obtained from a woman in her forties or fifties with Graves' hyperthyroidism. CDR3 loop: CAWSWGGSDEQYF. The CDR3 bases are TGTGCCTGGAGTTGGGGGGGAAGTGACGAGCAGTACTTC.